The 9 T cell receptor beta chains below were found in one sample sequenced in a study of PD-1 blockade in classical Hodgkin lymphoma. Every patient experienced relapse after autologous stem cell transplantation, and brentuximab vedotin exposure varied. Produced via immunoSEQ multiplex PCR; TCRdb's table is partial and in-frame only. The sample has some 41,000 clones, 85% to 90% seen once; the top ten hold about 7.8%. Sample: peripheral blood mononuclear cells (PBMCs), taken before the second cycle of nivolumab. All receptors come from a human donor with classical Hodgkin lymphoma.

The rearrangement joins TRBV7-3 to TRBJ2-3, with TRBD2 matching 11 bases. This CDR3 comprises 15 residues. V shed 2 bases and J 9 bases; nucleotides not matched to a gene: 7. Germline V gives CDR1 SGHTA, CDR2 FQGTGA. In DNA form, the CDR3 reads TGTGCCAGCAGCTTATCCGGGACTAGCGGAGGGACGCAGTATTTT. Amino acid sequence: CASSLSGTSGGTQYF.

This rearrangement joins TRBV7-9 to TRBJ1-2; tentatively, D is TRBD1 (5 bases). The CDR3 totals 15 residues. The V end was cut by 4 bases, the J end by 4 bases, with 16 bases between. The germline CDR1 and CDR2 sequences are SEHNR and FQNEAQ (reference sequence). CDR3 coding DNA: TGTGCCAGCAGCTCCCGCATGGGGGGTGGCTATGGCTACACCTTC. Protein: CASSSRMGGGYGYTF.

This sequence joins TRBV2 and TRBJ1-4; 7 bases match TRBD1. CDR3 length equals 16 residues. CDR1 SNHLY and CDR2 FYNNEI come from the germline V gene. The trim removed 6 bases at V and 9 bases at J, leaving 16 bases unmatched. CDR3 DNA: TGTGCCAGCAGATATACCACTCGACAGGGATGGCAAAAACTGTTTTTT. It translates to CASRYTTRQGWQKLFF.

The chain joins TRBV6-1 to TRBJ2-5; D is undetermined. Trimming left V 4 bases short and J 5 bases short, with 17 bases between. The germline gives CDR1 MNHNS, CDR2 SASEGT. The CDR3 has 15 amino acids. The CDR3 here is CASSGSLPTGETQYF. The CDR3 DNA reads as TGTGCCAGCAGTGGCTCCCTGCCAACGGGCGAGACCCAGTACTTC.

This rearrangement joins TRBV13 to TRBJ1-3; 8 bases are shared with TRBD1. Germline loops: CDR1 PRHDT, CDR2 FYEKMQ (reference sequence). Trimming cost V 8 bases and J 2 bases; bases outside gene matches: 5. The CDR3 runs 14 residues. The CDR3 DNA reads TGTGCCAGCCTAACAGGGGGGACTGGAAACACCATATATTTT. It codes for CASLTGGTGNTIYF.

CDR3 protein: CATSRGQAHQETQYF. In nucleotides, the CDR3 is TGTGCCACCAGCAGAGGACAGGCCCACCAAGAGACCCAGTACTTC. V and J are TRBV15 and TRBJ2-5, with D perhaps TRBD1 (6 bases). There are 15 residues in the CDR3. Trimming removed 1 base from V and 0 bases from J, with 9 bases in between. Germline CDR1 is LNHNV and CDR2 is YYDKDF (reference sequence).

V and J are TRBV18 and TRBJ1-2; no definite D call. The V and J ends lost 0 bases and 4 bases respectively, with 12 bases between them. Germline CDR1 is KGHSH and CDR2 is LQKENI. This CDR3 contains 15 residues. The CDR3 sequence: CASSPPSATSYGYTF. CDR3 coding DNA: TGTGCCAGCTCACCACCCAGCGCTACCTCCTATGGCTACACCTTC. The entire variable domain, with the rest obtained from reference TRBV18 and TRBJ1-2, is as follows: NAGVMQNPRHLVRRRGQEARLRCSPMKGHSHVYWYRQLPEEGLKFMVYLQKENIIDESGMPKERFSAEFPKEGPSILRIQQVVRGDSAAYFCASSPPSATSYGYTFGSGTRLTVV.

The chain uses TRBV28 and TRBJ2-7, with unresolved D. The CDR3 extends over 16 amino acids. The V and J ends lost 2 bases and 0 bases respectively, with 14 bases between them. CDR1 is MDHEN and CDR2 is SYDVKM in the germline V gene. In nucleotides, the CDR3 is TGTGCCAGCAGTTTAGATATGGCCTCTGACTCCTACGAGCAGTACTTC. Residues: CASSLDMASDSYEQYF.

V usage is TRBV4-1 and J usage is TRBJ2-5; D unclear. V shed 1 base and J shed 5 bases, with 8 bases lying between them. Germline V CDR1 and CDR2: MGHRA, YSYEKL. There are 13 residues in the CDR3. The CDR3 region has the DNA TGCGCCAGCAGCCAAGTTTTAGGGGAGACCCAGTACTTC. This sequence encodes CASSQVLGETQYF.